Given below is one T cell receptor beta chain in context. The data stem from a study of shared T cell receptors in the human thymus. Using immunoSEQ multiplex PCR, the repertoire was profiled, and TCRdb retains in-frame clones only, with some absent. The sample includes about 660,000 clones, 70% to 90% seen only once; the top ten take just under 0.0095%. Per the germline V gene, CDR1 is SGDLS and CDR2 is YYNGEE. The CDR3 has 16 amino acids. The V end lost 3 bases, the J end lost 2 bases, and 16 bases lay between the germline ends. These data were also filed under a second study, of human thymus T cells.

The sequencing sample was made of thymocytes. The receptor comes from a boy younger than two with a congenital heart defect. The V and J genes are TRBV9 and TRBJ2-3, with D tentatively TRBD2 (6 bases). CDR3 sequence reads: CASSARPGLLTDTQYF. CDR3 DNA sequence: TGTGCCAGCAGCGCGCGTCCGGGACTCCTCACAGATACGCAGTATTTT.